This T cell receptor beta chain was identified during a study of T cell responses to AZD1222 COVID-19 vaccine. Per the germline V gene, CDR1 is MNHEY and CDR2 is SMNVEV (reference sequence). CDR3 length: 14 amino acids. V was clipped by 3 bases and J by 7 bases, with 15 bases between them. TCRdb keeps only in-frame clones here, not all; method: immunoSEQ multiplex PCR. The sample consists of approximately 130,000 clones, roughly 90% of them appearing once. The chain employs TRBV27 and TRBJ1-1; D is perhaps TRBD1 (5 bases). The clonotype originates from an adult in good health. The sample here was peripheral blood, taken on day 0 of AZD1222 vaccination. The CDR3 DNA follows: TGTGCCAGCAGTTTGAACAGGCCCTCGGATGAAGCTTTCTTT. It specifies CASSLNRPSDEAFF.